One and the same sample provided the 27 T cell receptor beta chains below, sequenced in a study of early stage breast cancer tumors. Some clones are missing from TCRdb's copy, which holds only in-frame ones; the method was immunoSEQ multiplex PCR. Among some 47,000 clones listed, 83% were seen once. Sequencing was done on a sample of blood. Receptors originate from a person between 50 and 60 years old with breast cancer.

The V and J genes are TRBV11-3 and TRBJ2-2; D may be TRBD1 (5 bases). The CDR3 extends over 15 amino acids. CDR1 is SGHNT and CDR2 is YENEEA in the germline V gene. Trimming pared 5 bases from V and 4 bases from J, leaving 14 bases between. Here the CDR3 reads CASSPRRDFTGELFF. CDR3 nucleotide sequence: TGTGCCAGCAGCCCGCGCAGGGATTTCACCGGGGAGCTGTTTTTT.

V gene TRBV5-1 combines with J gene TRBJ2-1, with 11 bases that match TRBD2. Germline values: CDR1 SGHRS, CDR2 YFSETQ. Trimming cost V 0 bases and J 5 bases; bases outside gene matches: 4. The CDR3 length is 16 residues. In DNA form, the CDR3 reads TGCGCCAGCAGCTTGGCGCCGACTAGCGGGAACAATGAGCAGTTCTTC. Protein sequence: CASSLAPTSGNNEQFF.

The chain links TRBV15 to TRBJ1-1; 7 nucleotides line up with TRBD1. V was clipped by 0 bases and J by 3 bases; unmatched bases: 1. The CDR3 is made up of 14 amino acids. The germline V gene has CDR1 LNHNV and CDR2 YYDKDF (reference sequence). As DNA, the CDR3 is TGTGCCACCAGCAGAGACAGGGGGTACACTGAAGCTTTCTTT. Its translation is CATSRDRGYTEAFF.

The V call is TRBV10-1, the J call TRBJ2-1; 11 bases agree with TRBD1. CDR1 and CDR2 (germline): WNHNN, SYGVQD (reference sequence). The CDR3 is 15 amino acids. Trimming cost V 4 bases and J 5 bases; bases outside gene matches: 4. The CDR3 DNA follows: TGCGCCAGCAGTGGGCTGGGACAGGGGGACAATGAGCAGTTCTTC. This gives the protein CASSGLGQGDNEQFF.

The J gene is TRBJ2-6, the V gene TRBV2; D is possibly TRBD1 (6 bases). V shed 7 bases and J shed 1 base, with 11 bases lying between them. Germline V lookup: CDR1 SNHLY, CDR2 FYNNEI. The length of the CDR3 is 15 residues. This CDR3 is CASNKQGSGANVLTF. The DNA of the CDR3 is TGTGCCAGCAATAAACAGGGTTCTGGGGCCAACGTCCTGACTTTC.

The rearrangement links TRBV2 to TRBJ2-2; TRBD2 aligns across 14 bases. Germline V gene lookup returns CDR1 SNHLY and CDR2 FYNNEI. The CDR3 runs 18 residues. Germline trimming cut 7 bases from V and 5 bases from J; bases unmatched to any gene: 12. CDR3 residues: CASTIGTSGSLWTGELFF. The CDR3 DNA sequence: TGTGCCAGCACCATAGGGACTAGCGGGAGCCTGTGGACCGGGGAGCTGTTTTTT.

This chain uses TRBV28 with TRBJ2-7; 7 bases line up with TRBD1. The CDR3 spans 14 residues. Germline V gene lookup returns CDR1 MDHEN and CDR2 SYDVKM. The V segment lost 6 bases and the J segment 1 base; nucleotides outside the gene matches: 6. The CDR3 nucleotides read TGTGCCAGCAGCACCGGGGACAGTTCCTACGAGCAGTACTTC. This codes for CASSTGDSSYEQYF.

This sequence joins TRBV7-8 and TRBJ2-3; 7 bases are a match to TRBD1. CDR3 length: 17 amino acids. The germline gives CDR1 SGHVS, CDR2 FQNEAQ. Germline trimming cut 4 bases from V and 0 bases from J; bases unmatched to any gene: 10. CDR3 DNA sequence: TGTGCCAGCAGCTCATACCGGGACAGCTATAGCACAGATACGCAGTATTTT. Encoded protein: CASSSYRDSYSTDTQYF. Full variable domain (remainder filled in from reference TRBV7-8 and TRBJ2-3): GAGVSQSPRYKVAKRGQDVALRCDPISGHVSLFWYQQALGQGPEFLTYFQNEAQLDKSGLPSDRFFAERPEGSVSTLKIQRTQQEDSAVYLCASSSYRDSYSTDTQYFGPGTRLTVL.

The chain employs TRBV9 and TRBJ1-2; the D gene is possibly TRBD1 (6 bases). Deletions cut 0 bases from V and 4 bases from J, with 13 bases between. Germline V gene lookup returns CDR1 SGDLS and CDR2 YYNGEE. There are 15 residues in the CDR3. The chain's CDR3 is CASSVVSGDGYGYTF. CDR3 nucleotides: TGTGCCAGCAGCGTAGTTTCAGGGGATGGCTATGGCTACACCTTC.

V and J are TRBV5-6 and TRBJ2-5; no definite D call. Trimming took off 2 bases at V and 5 bases at J, with 13 bases between the two ends. This CDR3 is 14 amino acids long. CDR1 is SGHDT, CDR2 YYEEEE, per germline. CDR3 sequence: CASSLGPGGETQYF. Here the CDR3 DNA reads TGTGCCAGCAGCTTAGGCCCGGGTGGGGAGACCCAGTACTTC.

The chain recombines TRBV7-9 with TRBJ1-4; D is uncertain. The germline V gene encodes CDR1 SEHNR and CDR2 FQNEAQ (reference sequence). Trimming left V 2 bases short and J 0 bases short, with 7 bases between. This CDR3 has 15 residues. The CDR3 reads CASSLFLATNEKLFF. In nucleotides, the CDR3 is TGTGCCAGCAGCTTATTCCTCGCAACTAATGAAAAACTGTTTTTT.

V gene TRBV11-2 combines with J gene TRBJ1-2; D unclear. CDR1 and CDR2 (germline): SGHAT, FQNNGV. Trimming pared 0 bases from V and 3 bases from J, leaving 5 bases between. The CDR3 is 13 residues long. CDR3 sequence reads: CASSLDADYGYTF. Here the CDR3 DNA reads TGTGCCAGCAGCTTAGATGCGGACTATGGCTACACCTTC.

V is TRBV29-1 and J is TRBJ2-5; tentatively, D is TRBD1 (5 bases). V gave up 5 bases and J gave up 2 bases, with 6 bases separating them. From germline, CDR1 is SQVTM and CDR2 ANQGSEA. This CDR3 has 11 amino acids. For the CDR3, the DNA is TGCAGCGTTAGGGGACAAGAGACCCAGTACTTC. This encodes CSVRGQETQYF.

The rearrangement joins TRBV27 to TRBJ2-3; no clear D. Trimming removed 5 bases at V and 1 base at J, with 7 bases between. Per germline, CDR1 MNHEY and CDR2 SMNVEV (reference sequence). The CDR3 covers 13 residues. CDR3 coding DNA: TGTGCCAGCAGTGCCAGCGGCACAGATACGCAGTATTTT. Translation: CASSASGTDTQYF.

This clone showed up just a few times. The chain joins TRBV7-9 to TRBJ1-5, with D perhaps matching TRBD1 (6 bases). The V and J ends lost 5 bases and 3 bases respectively, with 11 bases between them. The CDR3 is 14 amino acids. Germline V CDR1 and CDR2: SEHNR, FQNEAQ (reference sequence). The CDR3 is CASSTGIFNQPQHF. The CDR3 coding sequence is TGTGCCAGCAGCACAGGGATTTTCAATCAGCCCCAGCATTTT.

V and J are TRBV7-9 and TRBJ1-4, with TRBD1 identical over 7 bases. The CDR3 has 13 residues. Unmatched junction bases numbered 9, after V lost 7 bases and J lost 10 bases. Germline assignment: CDR1 SEHNR and CDR2 FQNEAQ (reference sequence). CDR3 amino acids: CASTIGQGGKLFF. The CDR3 bases are TGTGCCAGCACAATAGGGCAGGGGGGAAAACTGTTTTTT.

The chain recombines TRBV7-9 with TRBJ1-2; D is uncertain. CDR3 length equals 14 residues. In germline, CDR1 is SEHNR, CDR2 FQNEAQ (reference sequence). Trimming took 4 bases from V and 0 from J, leaving 9 bases between them. DNA of the CDR3: TGTGCCAGCAGCTCGGCTCTTTCTAACTATGGCTACACCTTC. As protein: CASSSALSNYGYTF.

The chain joins TRBV7-2 to TRBJ2-5; D perhaps matches TRBD2 (6 bases). Deletions cut 3 bases from V and 2 bases from J, with 7 bases between. The CDR3 runs 13 residues. Germline-derived CDR1 and CDR2 are SGHTA and FQGNSA. In nucleotides, the CDR3 is TGTGCCAGCAGCTTTGGGGGGCAAGAGACCCAGTACTTC. It translates to CASSFGGQETQYF.

The rearrangement uses TRBV4-1 and TRBJ2-3; 12 bases map to TRBD2. This CDR3 comprises 18 residues. CDR1 is MGHRA, CDR2 YSYEKL, per germline. V trimming: 4 bases; J trimming: 3 bases; junction bases outside the gene matches: 11. Written as DNA, the CDR3 is TGCGCCAGCAGCCTGACAGGACTAGCGGGAATCGATACAGATACGCAGTATTTT. Amino acids: CASSLTGLAGIDTDTQYF.

The V call is TRBV4-3, the J call TRBJ2-3; D call uncertain. This CDR3 contains 13 residues. The V end lost 3 bases, the J end lost 2 bases, and 6 bases lay between the germline ends. The germline CDR1 and CDR2 sequences are LGHNA and YSLEER. CDR3 in amino acids: CASSQVLTDTQYF. The CDR3 bases are TGCGCCAGCAGCCAGGTCCTCACAGATACGCAGTATTTT.

V is TRBV7-6 and J is TRBJ2-5; D is uncertain. The CDR3 runs 13 residues. Germline loops: CDR1 SGHVS, CDR2 FNYEAQ. V dropped 5 bases and J dropped 7 bases, with 14 bases sitting between them. CDR3 DNA: TGTGCCAGCAGCCTGCAAGATTGGGGGACCCAGTACTTC. This sequence encodes CASSLQDWGTQYF.

The gene calls are TRBV6-5 and TRBJ2-3, with D possibly being TRBD1 (5 bases). Trimming removed 6 bases from V and 4 bases from J, with 14 bases in between. The CDR3 has 14 residues. Germline V gene data show CDR1 as MNHEY and CDR2 as SVGAGI. The CDR3, as DNA: TGTGCCAGCAGCAACCGCATCAGGGCAGATACGCAGTATTTT. It is translated as CASSNRIRADTQYF.

J is TRBJ2-5 and V is TRBV19; 9 bases agree with TRBD1. Germline V lookup: CDR1 LNHDA, CDR2 SQIVND (reference sequence). Trimming took 0 bases from V and 5 from J; bases not matched to a gene: 4. This CDR3 comprises 15 residues. CDR3 in amino acids: CASSIDPDRGETQYF. In nucleotides, the CDR3 is TGTGCCAGTAGTATAGATCCCGACAGGGGGGAGACCCAGTACTTC.

This clone is a singleton in its sample. CDR3 DNA sequence: TGTGCCAGTAGTAGGGACAGGGGGAACACTGAAGCTTTCTTT. It yields the protein CASSRDRGNTEAFF. The rearrangement joins TRBV19 to TRBJ1-1, with 10 nucleotides matching TRBD1. The CDR3 runs 14 residues. The V segment lost 4 bases and the J segment 1 base; nucleotides outside the gene matches: 0. CDR1 is LNHDA, CDR2 SQIVND, per germline (reference sequence).

The chain couples TRBV5-8 to TRBJ1-1, with D unclear. The CDR3 extends over 15 amino acids. Deletions cut 1 base from V and 3 bases from J, with 13 bases between. Germline loops: CDR1 SGHTS, CDR2 YDEGEE. As DNA, the CDR3 is TGTGCCAGCAGCTTGAACGGTTTATTGGACACTGAAGCTTTCTTT. Its protein product is CASSLNGLLDTEAFF.

This rearrangement joins TRBV5-4 to TRBJ2-5; D gene unclear. The J call is in doubt because the DNA end fits TRBJ2-7 better. The CDR3 has 15 amino acids. Germline V gene lookup returns CDR1 SGHNT and CDR2 YYREEE (reference sequence). CDR3 nucleotides: TGTGCCAGCAGCTTATTTGGGGTAGTCGCCCACGAGCAGTACTTC. This gives the protein CASSLFGVVAHEQYF.

This clone was detected only once. The chain links TRBV6-5 to TRBJ1-2, with D tentatively TRBD1 (5 bases). This CDR3 has 15 amino acids. Germline V gives CDR1 MNHEY, CDR2 SVGAGI. Trimming took 4 bases from V and 4 from J, leaving 16 bases between them. The CDR3 region has the DNA TGTGCCAGCAGTTCGGGCCCGGGGCAGGGCTATGGCTACACCTTC. Translating it yields CASSSGPGQGYGYTF.